These 18 T cell receptor beta chains came from one sample sequenced in a study of T-cell reconstitution after alpha-beta-depleted transplantation in children. Researchers prepared the TCRbeta library using unique molecular identifiers, the study reports. MiXCR was run by TCRdb on the PCR reads, yielding one entry per CDR3 protein. There are around 700,000 distinct CDR3 sequences in the sample; over 10% occur only once, and about 0.77% lies in the top ten. Specimen: PBMCs, collected before TCRalphabeta/CD19-depleted stem cell transplant. The receptors stem from a girl aged 2 to 9 with congenital amegakaryocytic thrombocytopenia, due to receive a stem cell transplant.

This clonotype came up many times. V gene TRBV20-1 combines with J gene TRBJ2-1; 11 nucleotides line up with TRBD2. Germline CDR1 reads DFQATT; CDR2 reads SNEGSKA (reference sequence). The CDR3 length is 16 residues. Trimming removed 1 base from V and 4 bases from J; junction bases left unmatched: 6. The DNA of the CDR3 is TGCAGTGCTAGAGCAAGGACTAGCGGGCGATACAATGAGCAGTTCTTC. It yields the protein CSARARTSGRYNEQFF.

Notes on this clonotype: A much larger clone lies a single base off, so this may be a read error. The CDR3 region has the DNA TGTGCCAGCAGTAAGACAACCACCTACGGGCAGTACTTC. Its protein is CASSKTTTYGQYF. V gene TRBV12-3 or TRBV12-4 combines with J gene TRBJ2-7, with unresolved D. The length of the CDR3 is 13 residues.

The J gene is TRBJ2-3, the V gene TRBV5-1; D gene unclear. CDR1 is SGHRS, CDR2 YFSETQ, per germline. Trimming left V 0 bases short and J 2 bases short, with 13 bases between. The CDR3 is 16 amino acids. CDR3 sequence: CASSLVAAAYTDTQYF. The CDR3 region has the DNA TGCGCCAGCAGCTTGGTAGCTGCCGCCTACACAGATACGCAGTATTTT.

V is TRBV6-1 and J is TRBJ2-1; 14 bases are a match to TRBD2. J lost 15 bases, V lost 8 bases, and 12 bases had no gene match. This CDR3 region has 14 residues. Germline CDR1 and CDR2: MNHNS and SASEGT. The CDR3 DNA sequence: TGTGCCAGCCGCCCGGGACTAGCGGGAGTGGGTGGGTTCTTC. This translates into CASRPGLAGVGGFF.

Ten or more counts support this clonotype. The chain couples TRBV5-1 to TRBJ2-7, with D possibly TRBD1 on 5 matching bases. Germline CDR1 is SGHRS and CDR2 is YFSETQ. CDR3 length: 13 residues. V gave up 8 bases and J gave up 4 bases, with 16 bases separating them. The CDR3 loop reads CASKTDTHYEQYF. The CDR3 DNA reads TGCGCCAGTAAGACGGACACCCATTACGAGCAGTACTTC.

This clonotype was seen at least ten times. In DNA form, the CDR3 reads TGCGCCAGCAGCCATCCCCGGGACACCAATGAGCAGTTCTTC. Translation gives CASSHPRDTNEQFF. The V and J genes are TRBV4-1 and TRBJ2-1, with D maybe TRBD1 (6 bases). Trimming cost V 3 bases and J 6 bases, with 12 bases left between them. In germline, CDR1 is MGHRA, CDR2 YSYEKL. The CDR3 spans 14 residues.

This clonotype has at least ten counts. The chain links TRBV5-1 to TRBJ2-3; tentative D call: TRBD1 (5 bases). This CDR3 is built from 13 residues. V lost 4 bases and J 5 bases, leaving 11 bases between the germline ends. Germline V gene lookup returns CDR1 SGHRS and CDR2 YFSETQ. The CDR3 DNA sequence: TGCGCCAGCAGCCCTAGGGGTGAAGATACGCAGTATTTT. Protein sequence: CASSPRGEDTQYF.

This clonotype was counted many times. The chain employs TRBV12-3 or TRBV12-4 and TRBJ2-3; D not resolved. The length of the CDR3 is 13 residues. V was clipped by 5 bases and J by 1 base, with 7 bases between them. CDR3 in amino acids: CASSTRRTDTQYF. CDR3 nucleotide sequence: TGTGCCAGCAGTACCCGACGCACAGATACGCAGTATTTT.

This clonotype was detected ten times or more. This chain joins TRBV7-6 and TRBJ2-1, with TRBD2 identical over 12 bases. V shed 0 bases, J shed 1 base, and the junction held 4 bases outside the gene matches. This CDR3 region has 18 residues. Germline values: CDR1 SGHVS, CDR2 FNYEAQ. The CDR3 DNA reads as TGTGCCAGCAGCTTAGCAAATGGACTAGCGGGGTCCTACAATGAGCAGTTCTTC. The encoded protein is CASSLANGLAGSYNEQFF.

V gene TRBV7-9 combines with J gene TRBJ1-2; possibly TRBD1 for D (5 bases). This CDR3 is built from 13 residues. Germline V lookup: CDR1 SEHNR, CDR2 FQNEAQ (reference sequence). V dropped 5 bases and J dropped 9 bases, with 16 bases sitting between them. CDR3 DNA sequence: TGTGCCAGCAGCCCACGGGACGGCTGGAGCTACACCTTC. As protein: CASSPRDGWSYTF.

This clonotype has at least ten counts. This chain joins TRBV29-1 and TRBJ2-3; TRBD1 is a possible D gene (5 bases). CDR1 and CDR2 from the germline V gene are SQVTM and ANQGSEA. CDR3 length equals 14 residues. Between the trimmed V and J ends, which lost 3 bases and 0 bases, there was a span of 10 bases. DNA for the CDR3: TGCAGCGTTGATGACAGCCCTAGCACAGATACGCAGTATTTT. It specifies CSVDDSPSTDTQYF.

This clonotype was recorded many times. The rearrangement links TRBV6-2 or TRBV6-3 to TRBJ2-1; 8 nucleotides agree with TRBD2. The CDR3 totals 17 residues. V lost 5 bases and J lost 8; bases outside the gene matches: 17. Germline V gene sequence: CDR1 MNHEY, CDR2 SVGEGT. The CDR3 DNA reads as TGTGCCAGCAGTCAGCCTAGCGGGCGGAGGCCTCGCCATGAGCAGTTCTTC. It is translated as CASSQPSGRRPRHEQFF.

The sample holds a few counts of this clonotype. V gene TRBV6-5 combines with J gene TRBJ2-2; a weak D match, TRBD1 (5 bases). The CDR3 is 16 residues long. CDR1 MNHEY and CDR2 SVGAGI come from the germline V gene. Trimming took 2 bases from V and 4 from J, leaving 14 bases between them. In nucleotides, the CDR3 is TGTGCCAGCAGTTACAGCACATGGGGCAGCACCGGGGAGCTGTTTTTT. Translating gives CASSYSTWGSTGELFF.

This clonotype has a handful of counts. The chain employs TRBV5-1 and TRBJ2-7, with D uncertain. Germline CDR1 is SGHRS and CDR2 is YFSETQ. The CDR3 runs to 13 residues. Deletions cut 1 base from V and 2 bases from J, with 7 bases between. The CDR3 protein is CASSLYPTYEQYF. CDR3 coding DNA: TGCGCCAGCAGCTTGTATCCAACCTACGAGCAGTACTTC. The entire variable domain, with the rest obtained from reference TRBV5-1 and TRBJ2-7, is as follows: KAGVTQTPRYLIKTRGQQVTLSCSPISGHRSVSWYQQTPGQGLQFLFEYFSETQRNKGNFPGRFSGRQFSNSRSEMNVSTLELGDSALYLCASSLYPTYEQYFGPGTRLTVT.

This clonotype showed up just a few times. This chain uses TRBV10-3 with TRBJ2-3, with 13 bases aligning to TRBD2. Looked up from germline, CDR1 is ENHRY and CDR2 is SYGVKD. This CDR3 contains 17 residues. V shed 4 bases, J shed 2 bases, and the junction held 6 bases outside the gene matches. In DNA, the CDR3 is TGTGCCATCAGTGGGGGGACTAGCGGGATATACACAGATACGCAGTATTTT. Its protein is CAISGGTSGIYTDTQYF.

This clonotype has at least ten counts. This chain uses TRBV29-1 with TRBJ2-1; D unclear. The germline V gene encodes CDR1 SQVTM and CDR2 ANQGSEA. This CDR3 contains 13 residues. Deletions cut 7 bases from V and 0 bases from J, with 10 bases between. The DNA of the CDR3 is TGCAGCGAGGTGGGCAGCTCCTACAATGAGCAGTTCTTC. This gives the protein CSEVGSSYNEQFF.

The J gene is TRBJ1-4, the V gene TRBV15; 9 bases are a match to TRBD1. The V gene end was trimmed by 3 bases and the J gene end by 8 bases; junction bases not matched to a gene: 4. The CDR3 spans 14 residues. Germline values: CDR1 LNHNV, CDR2 YYDKDF (reference sequence). The CDR3 coding sequence is TGTGCCACCAGCAGGGACAGGGGCCGCGAAAAACTGTTTTTT. Residues: CATSRDRGREKLFF.

This clonotype was observed at least ten times. V usage is TRBV12-3 or TRBV12-4 and J usage is TRBJ1-5, with D possibly matching TRBD1 (5 bases). The germline V and J ends were trimmed by 6 bases and 7 bases, with 19 bases remaining between them. The CDR3 consists of 15 residues. The CDR3 region has the DNA TGTGCCAGCAGCCGTTCAACCGGGACCGGACAGCCCCAGCATTTT. Its translation is CASSRSTGTGQPQHF.